This TCR beta chain was identified during a study of shared clonotypes between healthy human individuals. General study findings and limits: Blood alone was sampled, and tissue repertoires likely differ.

The CDR3 extends over 12 amino acids. Germline values: CDR1 MNHNY, CDR2 SVGAGI (reference sequence). V lost 0 bases to trimming and J lost 4 bases, with 4 bases between them. Healthy and HIV-negative, the adult donors had no recent acute infections or vaccinations. Measured with immunoSEQ multiplex PCR; TCRdb has only the in-frame clones, and not every one. The data contain about 600,000 clones, around three quarters of them singletons. Remarks on this clone: Its antigen is undetermined. A clone one base away is much larger, so this may be a read error. Other DNA variants within this sample encode the same CDR3.

This sequence was found in a woman in her thirties or forties in good health. Some clones in this sample may be carry-over from other donors' samples. The sequenced sample consisted of PBMCs. This rearrangement joins TRBV6-6 to TRBJ2-7; no definite D call. DNA of the CDR3: TGTGCCAGCAGTTACTCCCCTTACGAGCAGTACTTC. This encodes CASSYSPYEQYF.